This is a list of T cell receptor beta chains from one sample in a study of T-cell memory formation after mild COVID-19. TCRdb analysed the 5' RACE reads with MiXCR anew, one entry per CDR3 protein. Of 260,000 or so distinct CDR3 sequences listed, 16% were seen once; the top ten hold 22%. The sample taken for sequencing was PBMCs or a T cell subset sorted from them (not recorded which). The receptors shown here come from a man between 18 and 29 years old who had mild COVID-19 (a few samples of this study predate the infection). Cell type and time point are not known. Each CDR3 is given with its conserved first and last residue. D genes are given only for firm matches. Size is stated for part of the rows, as once, few or many counts, or as a class when the clone is expanded.

D,V,size,J,DNA,CDR3
.,TRBV6-4,few,TRBJ1-1,TGTGCCAGCAGTGAAGGGCTCGACACTGAAGCTTTCTTT,CASSEGLDTEAFF
TRBD2,TRBV20-1,.,TRBJ2-3,TGCAGTGCGAGACTAGCGAGTCCCACAGATACGCAGTATTTT,CSARLASPTDTQYF
.,TRBV6-2/TRBV6-3,few,TRBJ1-1,TGTGCCAGCAGTTCCGTCCAGGGGAGGGGCACTGAAGCTTTCTTT,CASSSVQGRGTEAFF
TRBD1,TRBV6-5,.,TRBJ2-7,TGTGCCAGCAGTTACTCTCTTGGGGGACAGACCTACGAGCAGTACTTC,CASSYSLGGQTYEQYF
.,TRBV12-3/TRBV12-4,.,TRBJ1-5,TGTGCCAGCAGTTTCGCGGGGTACCAGCCCCAGCATTTT,CASSFAGYQPQHF
TRBD2,TRBV20-1,few,TRBJ2-1,TGCAGTGCTCCTAAAGCGGGGCTTCGCTCCTACAATGAGCAGTTCTTC,CSAPKAGLRSYNEQFF
.,TRBV5-1,.,TRBJ2-5,TGCGCCAGCAGCCGTTTGGGGGGCGGCCAAGAGACCCAGTACTTC,CASSRLGGGQETQYF
TRBD1,TRBV3-1,.,TRBJ1-6,TGTGCCAGCCAGGGACAGGGGGAATCACCCCTCCACTTT,CASQGQGESPLHF
.,TRBV4-2,few,TRBJ2-5,TGTGCCAGCAGCCAAGAATCGGGGAAAGAGACCCAGTACTTC,CASSQESGKETQYF
TRBD1,TRBV2,few,TRBJ1-5,TGTGCCAGCAGTGCGACAGGGAGTCAGCCCCAGCATTTT,CASSATGSQPQHF
.,TRBV7-9,once,TRBJ1-1,TGTGCCAGCAGCCCCAGCCCCGGGACCCCTCGTACTGAAGCTTTCTTT,CASSPSPGTPRTEAFF
.,TRBV14,.,TRBJ1-1,TGTGCCAGCAGCCGCCTTAGGTGGACGATGAACACTGAAGCTTTCTTT,CASSRLRWTMNTEAFF
.,TRBV12-3/TRBV12-4,few,TRBJ1-1,TGTGCCAGCAGTCTGGGTGAAGCTTTCTTT,CASSLGEAFF
.,TRBV5-5,few,TRBJ2-3,TGTGCCAGCAGTTTTGGTGGGACGGTTAGCACAGATACGCAGTATTTT,CASSFGGTVSTDTQYF
TRBD2,TRBV3-1,.,TRBJ2-3,TGTGCCAGCAGCCAACCGACTAGCGGGGCCCACGGAGATACGCAGTATTTT,CASSQPTSGAHGDTQYF
.,TRBV28,few,TRBJ2-2,TGTGCCAGCGGAGGACAGCCCGGGGAGCTGTTTTTT,CASGGQPGELFF
.,TRBV20-1,few,TRBJ2-1,TGCAGTGCCATCATACACGGGTCCTACAATGAGCAGTTCTTC,CSAIIHGSYNEQFF
TRBD2,TRBV9,few,TRBJ2-1,TGTGCCAGCAGCCCTGTAAGAGCGGGGTCCTACAATGAGCAGTTCTTC,CASSPVRAGSYNEQFF
TRBD1,TRBV20-1,few,TRBJ1-1,TGCAGTGCTAGTCTTCTGGCGGGACAGGCGAACACTGAAGCTTTCTTT,CSASLLAGQANTEAFF
.,TRBV4-3,few,TRBJ2-3,TGCGCCAGCAGCCAAGACCCGACAGATACGCAGTATTTT,CASSQDPTDTQYF
TRBD2,TRBV29-1,many,TRBJ2-7,TGCAGCGTTGCCCCTAGCGGATCCCGAGGGGAGCAGTACTTC,CSVAPSGSRGEQYF
.,TRBV4-1,.,TRBJ2-3,TGCGCCAGCAGCCAGATCTTCGCGAGTCAGGCAGATACGCAGTATTTT,CASSQIFASQADTQYF
TRBD2,TRBV29-1,few,TRBJ2-3,TGCAGCGTTGAATCGGGTGTAGTAGCGGGGGATGAGGATACGCAGTATTTT,CSVESGVVAGDEDTQYF
TRBD1,TRBV7-8,few,TRBJ1-4,TGTGCCAGCAGCTACGGATCCGGGACAGTTAATGAAAAACTGTTTTTT,CASSYGSGTVNEKLFF
TRBD1,TRBV4-3,.,TRBJ1-2,TGCGCCAGCAGCCAAGACAGGGGGGACATTTGGTATGGCTACACCTTC,CASSQDRGDIWYGYTF
.,TRBV24-1,.,TRBJ2-6,TGTGCCACCAGTGATTTTAAGGGCACCTCTGGGGCCAACGTCCTGACTTTC,CATSDFKGTSGANVLTF
TRBD1,TRBV12-3/TRBV12-4,.,TRBJ2-5,TGTGCCAGCAGTTTGACACAGGGGAAAGAGACCCAGTACTTC,CASSLTQGKETQYF
.,TRBV11-3,.,TRBJ2-1,TGTGCCAGCAGCTTACGGCAGGAGGGTGAGCAGTTCTTC,CASSLRQEGEQFF
.,TRBV7-3,.,TRBJ2-3,TGTGCCAGCAGCCGGCAGGGCACAGATACGCAGTATTTT,CASSRQGTDTQYF
.,TRBV12-3/TRBV12-4,.,TRBJ1-1,TGTGCCAGCAGCCAAAGGCTGGGGGTGTCAGAAGCTTTCTTT,CASSQRLGVSEAFF
.,TRBV10-3,many,TRBJ2-5,TGTGCCGTGGGTTCTAGCGACCAAGAGACCCAGTACTTC,CAVGSSDQETQYF
.,TRBV12-3/TRBV12-4,.,TRBJ1-2,TGTGCCAGCAGTCCCGGGGGCCGGGGCTACACCTTC,CASSPGGRGYTF
.,TRBV4-1,.,TRBJ2-6,TGCGCCAGCAGCCATCTGGAGACCTCTGGGGCCAACGTCCTGACTTTC,CASSHLETSGANVLTF
.,TRBV20-1,.,TRBJ1-5,TGCAGTGCTTGGGGGTTCGGCAATCAGCCCCAGCATTTT,CSAWGFGNQPQHF
TRBD1,TRBV7-9,.,TRBJ1-2,TGTGCCAGCAGCACAGGGGCGGGGTATGGCTACACCTTC,CASSTGAGYGYTF
.,TRBV9,.,TRBJ1-2,TGTGCCAGCAGCGTAGAAAACCACGGCAGCTATGGCTACACCTTC,CASSVENHGSYGYTF
.,TRBV11-2,.,TRBJ2-5,TGTGCCAGCAGCTTAGATCTGCCGAGGGGGGAGACCCAGTACTTC,CASSLDLPRGETQYF
.,TRBV20-1,.,TRBJ1-6,TGCAGTGCTTCACGCGGGCAGGGGAGGGATTCACCCCTCCACTTT,CSASRGQGRDSPLHF
.,TRBV29-1,few,TRBJ1-2,TGCAGCGTCGACGACAGGAGCTATGGCTACACCTTC,CSVDDRSYGYTF
.,TRBV12-3/TRBV12-4,few,TRBJ2-3,TGTGCCAGCAGTTTTGGCTTCACAGATACGCAGTATTTT,CASSFGFTDTQYF
TRBD2,TRBV5-1,many,TRBJ2-1,TGCGCCAGCAGCAGGCCGGGACTAGAGACCAATGAGCAGTTCTTC,CASSRPGLETNEQFF
TRBD2,TRBV7-9,.,TRBJ2-3,TGTGCCAGCAGCGAGACTAGCGGGGGACACACAGATACGCAGTATTTT,CASSETSGGHTDTQYF
.,TRBV7-2,many,TRBJ2-4,TGTGCCAGCGGTACCGGGACCTCCGACATTCAGTACTTC,CASGTGTSDIQYF
TRBD2,TRBV4-2,.,TRBJ2-1,TGTGCCAGCAGCCAAGGCGCTCGGGTAGCGGGGGACAATGAGCAGTTCTTC,CASSQGARVAGDNEQFF
.,TRBV5-1,.,TRBJ1-1,TGCGCCAGCAGAATGACAGGTTTGAACACTGAAGCTTTCTTT,CASRMTGLNTEAFF
TRBD2,TRBV6-5,few,TRBJ2-5,TGTGCCAGCAGGCAAACTAGCGGGGGGGCAGAGACCCAGTACTTC,CASRQTSGGAETQYF
TRBD1,TRBV12-5,.,TRBJ2-3,TGTGCTAGTGGCCAGACAGGGACCCGGTGGGATACGCAGTATTTT,CASGQTGTRWDTQYF
TRBD2,TRBV29-1,.,TRBJ2-3,TGCAGCGTCAGACCACTAGCGGGGGTACATACGCAGTATTTT,CSVRPLAGVHTQYF